This is a list of T cell receptor beta chains from one sample in a study of Graves' ophthalmopathy and Graves' hyperthyroidism. TCRdb itself ran the multiplex PCR reads through MiXCR, one entry per CDR3 protein. This table has about 500,000 distinct CDR3 sequences, 13% to 15% appearing once. What was sequenced was blood. These receptor sequences come from a woman in her twenties or thirties with Graves' ophthalmopathy. Both conserved end residues are part of each CDR3. A D gene is named only where the DNA matches it firmly. Not every row has a clone size; where given, it reads once, few, many or a size class.

size: few; J: TRBJ2-2; D: NA; V: TRBV5-1; CDR3: CASSLEARVAGELFF; DNA: TGCGCCAGCAGCTTGGAAGCCAGGGTCGCCGGGGAGCTGTTTTTT
size: many; J: TRBJ2-2; D: NA; V: TRBV9; CDR3: CASSAPASPTGELFF; DNA: TGTGCCAGCAGCGCCCCCGCCAGTCCCACCGGGGAGCTGTTTTTT
size: NA; J: TRBJ2-7; D: TRBD1; V: TRBV6-2/TRBV6-3; CDR3: CASSYGAGGLPYEQYF; DNA: TGTGCCAGCAGTTACGGGGCAGGGGGCCTTCCCTACGAGCAGTACTTC
size: many; J: TRBJ2-4; D: NA; V: TRBV29-1; CDR3: CSVEVGASVIKYF; DNA: TGCAGCGTTGAAGTGGGCGCCAGCGTCATTAAGTACTTC
size: many; J: TRBJ2-7; D: NA; V: TRBV6-1; CDR3: CASSVERVSYEQYF; DNA: TGTGCCAGCAGTGTGGAACGGGTCTCCTACGAGCAGTACTTC
size: many; J: TRBJ1-5; D: NA; V: TRBV27; CDR3: CASSLSRVGQPQHF; DNA: TGTGCCAGCAGTTTATCCAGGGTGGGTCAGCCCCAGCATTTT
size: many; J: TRBJ2-5; D: NA; V: TRBV5-1; CDR3: CASSTTATAQETQYF; DNA: TGCGCCAGCAGCACAACTGCGACGGCCCAAGAGACCCAGTACTTC
size: many; J: TRBJ1-6; D: NA; V: TRBV29-1; CDR3: CSVLQGRNSPLHF; DNA: TGCAGCGTACTCCAGGGAAGAAATTCACCCCTCCACTTT
size: many; J: TRBJ1-2; D: NA; V: TRBV28; CDR3: CASSFQGAGYTF; DNA: TGTGCCAGCAGTTTTCAAGGGGCGGGCTACACCTTC
size: NA; J: TRBJ1-1; D: NA; V: TRBV29-1; CDR3: CSVGTVGNTEAFF; DNA: TGCAGCGTTGGGACAGTGGGGAACACTGAAGCTTTCTTT
size: many; J: TRBJ1-5; D: NA; V: TRBV12-3/TRBV12-4; CDR3: CASSAAGKRSNQPQHF; DNA: TGTGCCAGCAGTGCCGCAGGGAAAAGGAGCAATCAGCCCCAGCATTTT
size: NA; J: TRBJ2-2; D: NA; V: TRBV6-2/TRBV6-3; CDR3: CASKGLLSTGELCF; DNA: TGTGCCAGCAAGGGTCTCTTGAGCACCGGGGAGCTGTGTTTT
size: many; J: TRBJ1-2; D: NA; V: TRBV19; CDR3: CASSTRQEIFPGYTF; DNA: TGTGCCAGTAGTACACGACAGGAGATCTTCCCGGGCTACACCTTC
size: many; J: TRBJ2-5; D: TRBD1; V: TRBV5-1; CDR3: CASSWVGTGETQYF; DNA: TGCGCCAGCAGCTGGGTTGGGACAGGAGAGACCCAGTACTTC
size: NA; J: TRBJ2-5; D: NA; V: TRBV30; CDR3: CAWSNLWGETQDF; DNA: TGTGCCTGGTCAAACCTTTGGGGAGAGACCCAGGACTTC
size: many; J: TRBJ2-7; D: TRBD2; V: TRBV6-4; CDR3: CASRRPGLAGDGGSYEQYF; DNA: TGTGCCAGCAGACGCCCGGGACTAGCGGGAGATGGGGGCTCCTACGAGCAGTACTTC
size: NA; J: TRBJ2-7; D: TRBD2; V: TRBV12-3/TRBV12-4; CDR3: CASGGGESEQYF; DNA: TGTGCTAGCGGGGGCGGCGAGAGCGAGCAGTACTTC
size: NA; J: TRBJ1-1; D: NA; V: TRBV11-2; CDR3: CASSLVNRSPEAFF; DNA: TGTGCCAGCAGCTTAGTTAACAGGAGCCCTGAAGCTTTCTTT
size: many; J: TRBJ2-5; D: TRBD2; V: TRBV4-2; CDR3: CASSPGTGGAETQYF; DNA: TGTGCCAGCAGCCCGGGGACCGGGGGGGCGGAGACCCAGTACTTC
size: NA; J: TRBJ1-2; D: NA; V: TRBV2; CDR3: CASRQGQSYGYTF; DNA: TGTGCCAGCAGACAAGGACAGTCCTATGGCTACACCTTC
size: few; J: TRBJ1-5; D: NA; V: TRBV12-3/TRBV12-4; CDR3: CASSLALGQGSNQPQHF; DNA: TGTGCCAGCAGTTTGGCACTGGGTCAGGGAAGCAATCAACCCCAGCATTTT
size: many; J: TRBJ2-5; D: NA; V: TRBV7-3; CDR3: CASSPLGTSKGTQYF; DNA: TGTGCCAGCAGCCCTCTCGGGACCTCGAAGGGGACCCAGTACTTC
size: many; J: TRBJ2-3; D: TRBD1; V: TRBV6-1; CDR3: CASSLGQGTDTQYF; DNA: TGTGCCAGCAGCCTTGGACAGGGCACAGATACGCAGTATTTT
size: many; J: TRBJ1-3; D: NA; V: TRBV7-2; CDR3: CASSSSTGNTIYF; DNA: TGTGCCAGCAGCTCCTCGACAGGAAACACCATATATTTT
size: many; J: TRBJ1-2; D: NA; V: TRBV2; CDR3: CASSESGIYGYTF; DNA: TGTGCCAGCAGTGAATCAGGGATCTATGGCTACACCTTC
size: few; J: TRBJ2-2; D: NA; V: TRBV4-1; CDR3: CASSLEIDTGELFF; DNA: TGCGCCAGCAGCCTCGAGATTGACACCGGGGAGCTGTTTTTT
size: many; J: TRBJ1-5; D: NA; V: TRBV2; CDR3: CASRDDSSNQPQHF; DNA: TGTGCCAGCAGGGATGACAGTAGCAATCAGCCCCAGCATTTT
size: many; J: TRBJ1-5; D: TRBD1; V: TRBV20-1; CDR3: CSARSTGEFQPQHF; DNA: TGCAGTGCTAGATCGACAGGGGAGTTTCAGCCCCAGCATTTT
size: few; J: TRBJ2-5; D: TRBD1; V: TRBV3-1; CDR3: CASNPPEGAWETQYF; DNA: TGTGCCAGCAACCCACCCGAGGGGGCATGGGAGACCCAGTACTTC
size: many; J: TRBJ1-2; D: NA; V: TRBV12-3/TRBV12-4; CDR3: CASSQQAKALYGYTF; DNA: TGTGCCAGCAGCCAGCAGGCAAAGGCCCTATATGGCTACACCTTC
size: NA; J: TRBJ1-1; D: NA; V: TRBV5-4; CDR3: CASSPEPGTEAFF; DNA: TGTGCCAGCAGCCCTGAACCGGGTACTGAAGCTTTCTTT
size: many; J: TRBJ1-6; D: NA; V: TRBV12-3/TRBV12-4; CDR3: CASSLTDSNNSPLHF; DNA: TGTGCCAGCAGTCTCACGGACAGCAATAATTCACCCCTCCACTTT
size: NA; J: TRBJ2-2; D: NA; V: TRBV6-5; CDR3: CASSYPGVELNTGELFF; DNA: TGTGCCAGCAGTTACCCCGGGGTGGAGCTGAACACCGGGGAGCTGTTTTTT
size: few; J: TRBJ2-7; D: TRBD2; V: TRBV5-6; CDR3: CASSLALWAGGFYEQYF; DNA: TGTGCCAGCAGCTTGGCCCTCTGGGCGGGGGGGTTCTACGAGCAGTACTTC
size: many; J: TRBJ2-7; D: TRBD2; V: TRBV20-1; CDR3: CSPLAGGPTEQYF; DNA: TGCAGTCCCCTAGCGGGAGGGCCGACCGAGCAGTACTTC
size: NA; J: TRBJ1-1; D: TRBD1; V: TRBV29-1; CDR3: CSVEGDRVLNTEAFF; DNA: TGCAGCGTTGAGGGCGACAGGGTACTGAACACTGAAGCTTTCTTT
size: few; J: TRBJ2-7; D: NA; V: TRBV9; CDR3: CASSVDGGSYEQYF; DNA: TGTGCCAGCAGCGTAGACGGGGGTAGCTACGAGCAGTACTTC
size: NA; J: TRBJ2-2; D: NA; V: TRBV19; CDR3: CASSIETTGELFF; DNA: TGTGCCAGTAGTATAGAAACCACCGGGGAGCTGTTTTTT
size: NA; J: TRBJ2-5; D: TRBD1; V: TRBV9; CDR3: CASSVPGQGGTGGQETQYF; DNA: TGTGCCAGCAGCGTGCCGGGACAGGGGGGGACGGGAGGCCAAGAGACCCAGTACTTC
size: many; J: TRBJ2-7; D: TRBD2; V: TRBV7-8; CDR3: CASSLGGLAESYEQYF; DNA: TGTGCCAGCAGCTTAGGGGGACTAGCAGAATCCTACGAGCAGTACTTC
size: many; J: TRBJ1-2; D: NA; V: TRBV12-3/TRBV12-4; CDR3: CASSLTDYGYTF; DNA: TGTGCCAGCAGTTTAACAGACTATGGCTACACCTTC
size: many; J: TRBJ2-2; D: NA; V: TRBV7-2; CDR3: CASSLGASAGELFF; DNA: TGTGCCAGCAGCTTAGGGGCTAGTGCCGGGGAGCTGTTTTTT
size: NA; J: TRBJ1-2; D: NA; V: TRBV11-1; CDR3: CASSLVAGEGGYGYTF; DNA: TGTGCCAGCAGCTTAGTGGCAGGGGAAGGAGGCTATGGCTACACCTTC
size: many; J: TRBJ2-7; D: TRBD1; V: TRBV7-2; CDR3: CASSWFPGQGYEQYF; DNA: TGTGCCAGCAGCTGGTTCCCGGGACAGGGCTACGAGCAGTACTTC
size: NA; J: TRBJ1-6; D: NA; V: TRBV6-1; CDR3: CASSEAATPPWGSPLHF; DNA: TGTGCCAGCAGTGAAGCTGCGACACCCCCTTGGGGTTCACCCCTCCACTTT
size: many; J: TRBJ1-2; D: TRBD1; V: TRBV29-1; CDR3: CSVKGQGAEGYTF; DNA: TGCAGCGTTAAGGGACAGGGGGCTGAAGGCTACACCTTC
size: many; J: TRBJ2-5; D: TRBD2; V: TRBV13; CDR3: CASSPSGDETQYF; DNA: TGTGCCAGCAGCCCCAGCGGGGATGAGACCCAGTACTTC
size: many; J: TRBJ1-1; D: NA; V: TRBV5-4; CDR3: CASSSVGGRTEAFF; DNA: TGTGCCAGCAGCTCGGTCGGGGGGCGGACTGAAGCTTTCTTT
size: few; J: TRBJ1-1; D: NA; V: TRBV10-3; CDR3: CAISERGLTEAFF; DNA: TGTGCCATCAGTGAAAGGGGTTTGACTGAAGCTTTCTTT
size: few; J: TRBJ1-5; D: NA; V: TRBV19; CDR3: CASNPNLYQPQHF; DNA: TGTGCCAGTAATCCGAATCTGTATCAGCCCCAGCATTTT
size: NA; J: TRBJ1-3; D: NA; V: TRBV28; CDR3: CASSFGSRLMGNTIYF; DNA: TGTGCCAGCAGTTTTGGCAGTCGACTGATGGGGAACACCATATATTTT
size: many; J: TRBJ2-7; D: NA; V: TRBV9; CDR3: CASSVVQGGEQYF; DNA: TGTGCCAGCAGCGTAGTACAGGGAGGCGAGCAGTACTTC
size: NA; J: TRBJ1-5; D: TRBD1; V: TRBV18; CDR3: CASSPPTGVGQPQHF; DNA: TGTGCCAGCTCACCACCAACAGGGGTGGGTCAGCCCCAGCATTTT
size: many; J: TRBJ1-5; D: TRBD1; V: TRBV6-1; CDR3: CASSPQGAGSNQPQHF; DNA: TGTGCCAGCAGTCCTCAGGGGGCGGGGAGCAATCAGCCCCAGCATTTT
size: many; J: TRBJ1-2; D: TRBD1; V: TRBV27; CDR3: CASYRGNYGYTF; DNA: TGTGCCAGTTACAGGGGGAACTATGGCTACACCTTC
size: NA; J: TRBJ2-7; D: TRBD1; V: TRBV27; CDR3: CASSFYAGTGSNEQYF; DNA: TGTGCCAGCAGTTTCTATGCCGGGACAGGGAGCAACGAGCAGTACTTC
size: many; J: TRBJ2-7; D: NA; V: TRBV27; CDR3: CASSPGPNYEQYF; DNA: TGTGCCAGCAGTCCAGGGCCGAATTACGAGCAGTACTTC
size: many; J: TRBJ1-2; D: NA; V: TRBV7-8; CDR3: CASSLPGSNGYTF; DNA: TGTGCCAGCAGCTTACCAGGGTCTAACGGCTACACCTTC
size: many; J: TRBJ2-7; D: NA; V: TRBV30; CDR3: CAWSVLRGINEQYF; DNA: TGTGCCTGGAGTGTTTTGAGGGGGATTAACGAGCAGTACTTC
size: many; J: TRBJ1-2; D: TRBD1; V: TRBV28; CDR3: CASSHTGTGWYGYTF; DNA: TGTGCCAGCAGTCACACCGGGACAGGGTGGTATGGCTACACCTTC